Listed here are 26 T cell receptor beta chains from one sample, sequenced in a study of shared clonotypes between healthy human individuals. Libraries were prepared by immunoSEQ multiplex PCR; TCRdb keeps only in-frame clonotypes and omits some of them. The sample records roughly 2.4 million clones, approximately 94% being singletons. The sample was naive CD4+ T cells sorted from blood. Subset of the sample: CD45RA+ positively selected. The receptors shown here come from a man aged 18 to 29 in good health.

This clone has more than one count but fewer than ten. The CDR3 region is CASSGDRGDYNEQFF. The CDR3 region has the DNA TGTGCCAGCAGTGGGGACAGGGGAGACTACAATGAGCAGTTCTTC. The chain carries TRBV2 and TRBJ2-1; 10 positions match TRBD1. Germline trimming cut 4 bases from V and 3 bases from J; bases unmatched to any gene: 3. The CDR3 has 15 residues. CDR1 and CDR2 from the germline V gene are SNHLY and FYNNEI.

The chain combines TRBV2 with TRBJ2-3; D may be TRBD1 (5 bases). Germline CDR1 SNHLY, CDR2 FYNNEI. This CDR3 has 13 amino acids. V was shortened by 3 bases and J by 4 bases, with 8 bases between the two germline ends. In DNA, the CDR3 is TGTGCCAGCAGTGACTGGGGCTCAGATACGCAGTATTTT. As protein: CASSDWGSDTQYF.

CDR3 residues: CATSTAGYYEQYF. In DNA, the CDR3 is TGTGCCACCTCGACGGCGGGATACTACGAGCAGTACTTC. The rearrangement links TRBV6-6 to TRBJ2-7; D is possibly TRBD2 (6 bases). Germline V gene sequence: CDR1 MNHNY, CDR2 SVGAGI (reference sequence). V dropped 10 bases and J dropped 3 bases, with 16 bases sitting between them. This CDR3 has 13 amino acids.

The chain is built from TRBV5-8 and TRBJ2-1; a possible D gene is TRBD1 (6 bases). The V and J ends lost 4 bases and 10 bases respectively, with 21 bases between them. The CDR3 runs 15 residues. Germline CDR1 is SGHTS and CDR2 is YDEGEE. CDR3 in DNA: TGTGCCAGCAGCCCGAAATTGGGCACAGGGACCGAGCAGTTCTTC. Its translation: CASSPKLGTGTEQFF.

The V gene is TRBV2, the J gene TRBJ2-3, with TRBD2 identical over 10 bases. Germline-derived CDR1 and CDR2 are SNHLY and FYNNEI. This CDR3 region has 14 residues. V lost 6 bases and J lost 0; bases outside the gene matches: 0. The CDR3: CASRGLASTDTQYF. Written as DNA, the CDR3 is TGTGCCAGCAGGGGACTAGCGAGCACAGATACGCAGTATTTT.

This chain uses TRBV7-9 with TRBJ2-5; a possible D gene is TRBD1 (5 bases). Per the germline V gene, CDR1 is SEHNR and CDR2 is FQNEAQ (reference sequence). This CDR3 is 12 amino acids long. Deletions cut 4 bases from V and 7 bases from J, with 10 bases between. CDR3 DNA: TGTGCCAGCAGCTCTCAGGGCCCGACCCAGTACTTC. As protein: CASSSQGPTQYF.

The rearrangement links TRBV6-1 to TRBJ1-5; D is perhaps TRBD1 (6 bases). Trimming took off 7 bases at V and 3 bases at J, with 16 bases between the two ends. The CDR3 consists of 15 residues. The germline V gene encodes CDR1 MNHNS and CDR2 SASEGT. This CDR3 reads CASTLGGQNNQPQHF. The CDR3 region has the DNA TGTGCCAGCACCTTAGGGGGGCAGAACAATCAGCCCCAGCATTTT.

This chain connects TRBV28 to TRBJ1-2, with 9 bases matching TRBD1. Germline V gene lookup returns CDR1 MDHEN and CDR2 SYDVKM. The CDR3 extends over 15 amino acids. The V segment lost 2 bases and the J segment 5 bases; nucleotides outside the gene matches: 6. CDR3 protein: CASSLRDRALYGYTF. In DNA, the CDR3 is TGTGCCAGCAGTTTACGGGACAGGGCCCTATATGGCTACACCTTC.

The V and J genes are TRBV9 and TRBJ2-2; TRBD1 agrees at 9 bases. Germline lookup yields CDR1 SGDLS and CDR2 YYNGEE. With 7 bases clipped from V and 6 bases from J, the junction kept 10 bases outside the gene matches. The CDR3 runs 15 residues. The CDR3 DNA reads TGTGCCAGCTCCGCCGGGACAGGGTGGGCCGGGGAGCTGTTTTTT. Translated: CASSAGTGWAGELFF.

This chain links TRBV4-1 with TRBJ2-7; TRBD2 might be the D (6 bases). The CDR3 runs 14 residues. Trimming removed 0 bases at V and 3 bases at J, with 9 bases between. The germline gives CDR1 MGHRA, CDR2 YSYEKL. The CDR3 coding sequence is TGCGCCAGCAGCCAAGATCTGGGAGGCTACGAGCAGTACTTC. This encodes CASSQDLGGYEQYF.

J is TRBJ1-3 and V is TRBV5-1, with D maybe TRBD1 (6 bases). Trimming left V 3 bases short and J 1 base short, with 14 bases between. The CDR3 is 16 residues long. Germline CDR1 reads SGHRS; CDR2 reads YFSETQ. CDR3 sequence (DNA): TGCGCCAGCAGCTCCGGCCGGGACACTTCTGGAAACACCATATATTTT. It specifies CASSSGRDTSGNTIYF.

This clone showed up just once. The V call is TRBV5-4, the J call TRBJ2-7, with 14 bases fitting TRBD2. The CDR3 runs 15 residues. Germline CDR1 SGHNT, CDR2 YYREEE (reference sequence). The V gene end was trimmed by 4 bases and the J gene end by 5 bases; junction bases not matched to a gene: 5. CDR3 coding DNA: TGTGCCAGCAGCGGGACTAGCGGGGGACCCCACGAGCAGTACTTC. Translated: CASSGTSGGPHEQYF.

The V and J genes are TRBV9 and TRBJ2-3; D possibly matches TRBD1 or TRBD2 (5 bases each). Trimming stripped 0 bases from V and 6 bases from J, with 8 bases between. The germline gives CDR1 SGDLS, CDR2 YYNGEE. This CDR3 spans 13 amino acids. As DNA, the CDR3 is TGTGCCAGCAGCGTAGAGGGACCCGATACGCAGTATTTT. It yields the protein CASSVEGPDTQYF. The full variable domain, in which reference TRBV9 and TRBJ2-3 provide the parts outside the CDR3, is DSGVTQTPKHLITATGQRVTLRCSPRSGDLSVYWYQQSLDQGLQFLIQYYNGEERAKGNILERFSAQQFPDLHSELNLSSLELGDSALYFCASSVEGPDTQYFGPGTRLTVL.

This clone was detected once. This chain connects TRBV29-1 to TRBJ1-1; 11 bases line up with TRBD1. The V and J ends lost 4 bases and 7 bases, in that order; junction bases with no gene match: 11. From germline, CDR1 is SQVTM and CDR2 ANQGSEA. The length of the CDR3 is 15 residues. CDR3 loop: CSVVRTGGNGDEAFF. The CDR3 nucleotides read TGCAGCGTTGTAAGGACAGGGGGCAATGGCGATGAAGCTTTCTTT.

This clone was observed once. This chain uses TRBV4-1 with TRBJ1-6; no clear D. Germline V lookup: CDR1 MGHRA, CDR2 YSYEKL. The CDR3 covers 16 residues. With 1 base removed from V and 6 bases from J, the gap between germline ends came to 13 bases. Here the CDR3 reads CASSQVGPRLNSPLHF. CDR3 bases: TGCGCCAGCAGCCAAGTTGGGCCCCGTCTTAATTCACCCCTCCACTTT.

This chain joins TRBV6-5 and TRBJ2-5; 9 positions match TRBD2. Germline assignment: CDR1 MNHEY and CDR2 SVGAGI. The V gene end was trimmed by 6 bases and the J gene end by 3 bases; junction bases not matched to a gene: 2. The CDR3 is 13 amino acids. Written as DNA, the CDR3 is TGTGCCAGCAGAGCTAGCGGGGAAGAGACCCAGTACTTC. The encoded protein is CASRASGEETQYF.

V is TRBV19 and J is TRBJ2-5, with unresolved D. Germline V CDR1 and CDR2: LNHDA, SQIVND (reference sequence). The CDR3 contains 12 residues. V gave up 5 bases and J gave up 5 bases, with 9 bases separating them. The CDR3 region is CASSQNLETQYF. Here the CDR3 DNA reads TGTGCCAGTAGTCAAAATCTGGAGACCCAGTACTTC.

The chain uses TRBV7-2 and TRBJ2-7, with 8 bases identical to TRBD2. CDR3 length equals 15 residues. CDR1 and CDR2 (germline): SGHTA, FQGNSA. Unmatched junction bases numbered 5, after V lost 1 base and J lost 3 bases. CDR3 protein: CASSLGDSGIYEQYF. For the CDR3, the DNA is TGTGCCAGCAGCTTAGGGGATAGCGGGATCTACGAGCAGTACTTC.

The rearrangement links TRBV7-9 to TRBJ2-7; D is unclear. V was clipped by 3 bases and J by 1 base, with 10 bases between them. The germline CDR1 and CDR2 sequences are SEHNR and FQNEAQ (reference sequence). The CDR3 has 14 residues. The DNA for the CDR3 is TGTGCCAGCAGCTTCGCAGGTTTGTCCTACGAGCAGTACTTC. It specifies CASSFAGLSYEQYF.

A word on this clone: Other DNA sequences in this sample translate to the same CDR3. This chain uses TRBV14 with TRBJ1-1, with 9 bases matching TRBD1. The CDR3 loop spans 13 amino acids. CDR1 and CDR2 (germline): SGHDN, FVKESK. V lost 3 bases to trimming and J lost 5 bases; unmatched junction nucleotides: 1. CDR3 region: CASSQTGGTEAFF. The CDR3 DNA reads as TGTGCCAGCAGCCAGACAGGGGGAACTGAAGCTTTCTTT.

The V and J genes are TRBV4-1 and TRBJ1-2, with 7 nucleotides matching TRBD1. The V gene's germline CDR1 is MGHRA and CDR2 YSYEKL. The CDR3 length is 16 residues. V dropped 4 bases and J dropped 4; count of bases not matched to a gene: 12. CDR3 loop: CASSPDPVRDSYGYTF. The CDR3, as DNA: TGCGCCAGCAGCCCCGATCCTGTGCGGGACAGCTATGGCTACACCTTC.

This clone was counted once. The same CDR3 can be traced to other DNA sequences in this sample. This chain links TRBV19 with TRBJ1-1; TRBD1 matches 10 bases. CDR1 LNHDA and CDR2 SQIVND come from the germline V gene (reference sequence). V shed 6 bases, J shed 4 bases, and the junction held 5 bases outside the gene matches. The CDR3 is 14 amino acids. CDR3 nucleotides: TGTGCCAGTAGCCCTGGACAGGGGGGCACTGAAGCTTTCTTT. Protein: CASSPGQGGTEAFF.

The chain joins TRBV29-1 to TRBJ1-3, with unresolved D. CDR1 is SQVTM, CDR2 ANQGSEA, per germline. The CDR3 is 12 amino acids. Deletions cut 7 bases from V and 4 bases from J, with 11 bases between. CDR3 sequence reads: CSGMYEGNTIYF. CDR3 in DNA: TGCAGCGGTATGTACGAAGGAAACACCATATATTTT.

V is TRBV10-3 and J is TRBJ2-1; D perhaps matches TRBD2 (6 bases). With 6 bases removed from V and 5 bases from J, the gap between germline ends came to 11 bases. Germline values: CDR1 ENHRY, CDR2 SYGVKD. CDR3 length: 13 amino acids. The CDR3 DNA follows: TGTGCCATCAGCGGGGGTCTGGACAATGAGCAGTTCTTC. It codes for CAISGGLDNEQFF.

The CDR3: CASSPGRTYNEQFF. CDR3 nucleotides: TGTGCCAGCAGCCCCGGACGAACCTACAATGAGCAGTTCTTC. The chain links TRBV6-5 to TRBJ2-1; D gene ambiguous. The CDR3 length is 14 residues. The germline gives CDR1 MNHEY, CDR2 SVGAGI. V was trimmed by 6 bases and J by 2 bases, leaving 11 bases between them.

The chain is built from TRBV5-1 and TRBJ2-2, with 8 bases aligning to TRBD1. Germline assignment: CDR1 SGHRS and CDR2 YFSETQ. CDR3 length: 15 residues. Trimming took 6 bases from V and 1 from J; bases not matched to a gene: 5. The DNA for the CDR3 is TGCGCCAGCACCAAGGACAGGGAGAACACCGGGGAGCTGTTTTTT. Protein product: CASTKDRENTGELFF.